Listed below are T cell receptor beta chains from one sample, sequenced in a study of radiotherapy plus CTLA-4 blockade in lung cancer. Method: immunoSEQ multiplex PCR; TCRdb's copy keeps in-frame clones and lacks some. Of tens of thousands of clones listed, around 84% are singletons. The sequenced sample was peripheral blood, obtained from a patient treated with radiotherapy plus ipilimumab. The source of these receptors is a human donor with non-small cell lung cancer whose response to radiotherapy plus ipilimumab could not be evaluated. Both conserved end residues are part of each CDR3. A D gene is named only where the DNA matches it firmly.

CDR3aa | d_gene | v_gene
CASSLTTTEAFF | NA | TRBV5-1
CASTLAPGTEAFF | NA | TRBV6-6
CASSLKDSLMGNTIYF | NA | TRBV7-8
CASSDTQGTSETQYF | NA | TRBV9
CASSFLGTEEETQYF | TRBD1 | TRBV28
CASSLGGTEKGYEQYF | NA | TRBV18
CASRTGTANTGELFF | TRBD1 | TRBV6-6
CASSRGNTEAFF | NA | TRBV9
CATRGSPTGELFF | NA | TRBV7-2
CASSFSLQPKETQYF | NA | TRBV7-2
CAISESLGAIYGYTF | NA | TRBV10-3
CASSPTSGHNEQFF | TRBD2 | TRBV6-5
CASSFGRASNQPQHF | NA | TRBV6-6
CASSGRQGARGQETQYF | TRBD1 | TRBV11-2
CSARGTHGGDTEAFF | NA | TRBV29-1
CASSQGGGYGYTF | NA | TRBV4-1
CASSSRDNKNPSEQFF | NA | TRBV6-6
CASSFYSLTENYGYTF | NA | TRBV28
CASRDRGLGGYTF | TRBD1 | TRBV2
CAWGAATSYNEQFF | NA | TRBV30
CASSETGLGTEAFF | TRBD1 | TRBV28
CASSQGQGLFTEAFF | NA | TRBV7-9